Below, 27 T cell receptor beta chains from the same sample are listed, as sequenced in a study of monozygotic twins with inflammatory bowel disease. TCRdb reprocessed the 5' RACE reads and reports one entry per CDR3 protein, with no DNA. Recorded for this sample: approximately 210,000 distinct CDR3 sequences. Source material: blood. The receptor source for this set is a human donor with ulcerative colitis or Crohn's disease, or a healthy co-twin of an affected twin (not recorded which).

The chain links TRBV12-3 or TRBV12-4 to TRBJ1-3. The CDR3 covers 14 residues. The CDR3 region is CASSLRKTGNTIYF.

The V and J genes are TRBV4-1 and TRBJ1-4. Germline CDR1 reads MGHRA; CDR2 reads YSYEKL. This CDR3 has 14 residues. CDR3 sequence: CASTPTLADEKLFF.

J is TRBJ1-2 and V is TRBV29-1; TCRdb's D gene call, TRBD1, goes unchecked for lack of DNA. CDR1 is SQVTM, CDR2 ANQGSEA, per germline. CDR3 length: 12 residues. The CDR3: CSVYDRVYGYTF.

V gene TRBV11-2 combines with J gene TRBJ2-2; TCRdb names TRBD2, which stays unverified in the absence of DNA. CDR1 and CDR2 from the germline V gene are SGHAT and FQNNGV. The CDR3 contains 15 residues. This CDR3 is CASSFTSGVLGELFF.

This chain connects TRBV29-1 to TRBJ2-3. The CDR3 sequence is 14 residues long. The germline V gene encodes CDR1 SQVTM and CDR2 ANQGSEA. CDR3 protein: CSVESTESTDTQYF.

The J gene is TRBJ1-2, the V gene TRBV6-1; TCRdb outputs TRBD1, but without DNA this stays unchecked. CDR3 length equals 17 residues. Germline V lookup: CDR1 MNHNS, CDR2 SASEGT. This CDR3 reads CASRGREEKTPTYGYTF.

The chain couples TRBV28 to TRBJ2-3; lacking DNA, the TRBD2 call made by TCRdb goes unchecked. CDR3 size: 15 residues. From germline, CDR1 is MDHEN and CDR2 SYDVKM. The CDR3 sequence is CASSSPARGADTQYF. The full variable domain, completed using reference TRBV28 and TRBJ2-3, is DVKVTQSSRYLVKRTGEKVFLECVQDMDHENMFWYRQDPGLGLRLIYFSYDVKMKEKGDIPEGYSVSREKKERFSLILESASTNQTSMYLCASSSPARGADTQYFGPGTRLTVL.

V usage is TRBV27 and J usage is TRBJ1-5; the TRBD1 assignment by TCRdb is unverifiable without DNA. Germline CDR1 MNHEY, CDR2 SMNVEV (reference sequence). The CDR3 runs to 13 residues. CDR3 sequence reads: CASSTTGYGAQHF.

The genes are TRBV7-2 and TRBJ2-7; TCRdb's D call of TRBD2 is untestable without DNA. This CDR3 has 16 amino acids. Germline loops: CDR1 SGHTA, CDR2 FQGNSA. CDR3 amino acids: CASSRLLAEWHYEQYF. Full variable domain (missing parts from reference TRBV7-2 and TRBJ2-7): GAGVSQSPSNKVTEKGKDVELRCDPISGHTALYWYRQSLGQGLEFLIYFQGNSAPDKSGLPSDRFSAERTGGSVSTLTIQRTQQEDSAVYLCASSRLLAEWHYEQYFGPGTRLTVT.

V is TRBV2 and J is TRBJ1-3. This CDR3 is 14 amino acids long. The V gene's germline CDR1 is SNHLY and CDR2 FYNNEI. The CDR3 is CASSEDFSGNTIYF.

The chain employs TRBV10-3 and TRBJ2-3; TCRdb indicates TRBD1, and absent DNA this call remains unverified. This CDR3 is built from 14 residues. Per the germline V gene, CDR1 is ENHRY and CDR2 is SYGVKD. The CDR3 is CAISEPGTTDTQYF.

The genes are TRBV20-1 and TRBJ2-3; TCRdb outputs TRBD2, but without DNA this stays unchecked. Germline CDR1 reads DFQATT; CDR2 reads SNEGSKA (reference sequence). There are 13 residues in the CDR3. The CDR3 sequence is CSAFSGGEGTQYF.

This sequence joins TRBV18 and TRBJ2-1; the D call of TRBD1 rests on TCRdb alone, since no DNA is present to check it. The CDR3 spans 16 residues. Per germline, CDR1 KGHSH and CDR2 LQKENI. CDR3 sequence: CASSPQTGRVDHEQFF.

V gene TRBV28 combines with J gene TRBJ2-7; TCRdb selects TRBD1, and the lack of DNA leaves this call unchecked. Germline CDR1 MDHEN, CDR2 SYDVKM. This CDR3 is 16 amino acids long. The CDR3 loop is CASSLGAKLPSYEQYF.

V is TRBV27 and J is TRBJ2-1; TCRdb lists TRBD1, though no DNA is available to test this call. The CDR3 loop spans 19 amino acids. Germline values: CDR1 MNHEY, CDR2 SMNVEV (reference sequence). The CDR3 sequence is CASSLRGGFFGYPHNEQFF.

This chain uses TRBV4-1 with TRBJ2-3; TCRdb's assignment of TRBD2 cannot be checked, as there is no DNA. The CDR3 sequence is 16 residues long. From germline, CDR1 is MGHRA and CDR2 YSYEKL. CDR3: CASSQDTLAGAPGRYF.

This chain links TRBV15 with TRBJ1-5. The germline gives CDR1 LNHNV, CDR2 YYDKDF (reference sequence). This CDR3 is built from 15 residues. This CDR3 reads CATSSPGRGNQPQHF.

The chain recombines TRBV6-5 with TRBJ2-5; no DNA is available, so the TRBD1 call from TCRdb remains unchecked. CDR3 length equals 17 residues. Germline CDR1 is MNHEY and CDR2 is SVGAGI. The chain's CDR3 is CASGSDLSWGGEETQYF.

V is TRBV6-5 and J is TRBJ2-7; TCRdb's assignment of TRBD1 cannot be checked, as there is no DNA. Germline V lookup: CDR1 MNHEY, CDR2 SVGAGI. The length of the CDR3 is 12 residues. The CDR3 protein is CASSYSAGEQYF.

The chain recombines TRBV28 with TRBJ2-7. The CDR3 totals 11 residues. Germline V gene data show CDR1 as MDHEN and CDR2 as SYDVKM. CDR3 protein: CACQSSYEQYF. Full variable domain (missing parts from reference TRBV28 and TRBJ2-7): DVKVTQSSRYLVKRTGEKVFLECVQDMDHENMFWYRQDPGLGLRLIYFSYDVKMKEKGDIPEGYSVSREKKERFSLILESASTNQTSMYLCACQSSYEQYFGPGTRLTVT.

This chain uses TRBV7-2 with TRBJ2-2; TCRdb designates TRBD1, a call that cannot be tested without DNA. Germline lookup yields CDR1 SGHTA and CDR2 FQGNSA. The CDR3 consists of 15 residues. The CDR3 here is CASSTTGGNTGELFF.

The chain combines TRBV7-2 with TRBJ1-5; TCRdb's assignment of TRBD1 cannot be checked, as there is no DNA. CDR3 length equals 15 residues. CDR1 and CDR2 (germline): SGHTA, FQGNSA. The CDR3 is CASSPGGWSNQPQHF.

The V gene is TRBV7-9, the J gene TRBJ2-3. The CDR3 sequence is 13 residues long. Germline CDR1 is SEHNR and CDR2 is FQNEAQ (reference sequence). The CDR3 is CACRRSRADTQYF.

The chain couples TRBV18 to TRBJ2-1. The CDR3 has 13 residues. Looked up from germline, CDR1 is KGHSH and CDR2 is LQKENI. CDR3 residues: CASSPPVVAEQFF.

The V and J genes are TRBV6-2 or TRBV6-3 and TRBJ2-7; TCRdb calls TRBD1, which cannot be checked without DNA. This CDR3 spans 13 amino acids. Germline lookup yields CDR1 MNHEY and CDR2 SVGEGT. CDR3 sequence reads: CASSRDSLYEQYF.

This chain joins TRBV12-3 or TRBV12-4 and TRBJ1-2. The CDR3 runs to 17 residues. CDR3 in amino acids: CASSFSRLSFSDYGYTF.

This chain connects TRBV7-9 to TRBJ2-3. The CDR3 consists of 14 residues. The germline V gene has CDR1 SEHNR and CDR2 FQNEAQ (reference sequence). CDR3: CASSFDRSTDTQYF. Filled out from reference TRBV7-9 and TRBJ2-3, the complete variable domain reads DTGVSQNPRHKITKRGQNVTFRCDPISEHNRLYWYRQTLGQGPEFLTYFQNEAQLEKSRLLSDRFSAERPKGSFSTLEIQRTEQGDSAMYLCASSFDRSTDTQYFGPGTRLTVL.